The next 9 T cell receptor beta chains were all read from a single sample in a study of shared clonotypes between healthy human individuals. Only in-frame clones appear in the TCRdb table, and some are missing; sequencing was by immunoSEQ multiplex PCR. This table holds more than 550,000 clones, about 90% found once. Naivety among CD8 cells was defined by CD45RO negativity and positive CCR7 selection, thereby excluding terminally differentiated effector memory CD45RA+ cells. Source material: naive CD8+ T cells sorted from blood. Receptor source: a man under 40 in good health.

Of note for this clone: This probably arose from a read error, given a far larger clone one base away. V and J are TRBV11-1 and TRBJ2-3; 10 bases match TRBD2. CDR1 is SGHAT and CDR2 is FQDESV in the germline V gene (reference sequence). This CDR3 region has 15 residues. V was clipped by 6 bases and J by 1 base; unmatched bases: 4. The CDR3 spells CASSPGTSGTDTQYF. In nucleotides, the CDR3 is TGTGCCAGCAGTCCCGGGACTAGCGGCACAGATACGCAGTATTTT. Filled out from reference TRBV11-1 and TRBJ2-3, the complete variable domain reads EAEVAQSPRYKITEKSQAVAFWCDPISGHATLYWYRQILGQGPELLVQFQDESVVDDSQLPKDRFSAERLKGVDSTLKIQPAELGDSAMYLCASSPGTSGTDTQYFGPGTRLTVL.

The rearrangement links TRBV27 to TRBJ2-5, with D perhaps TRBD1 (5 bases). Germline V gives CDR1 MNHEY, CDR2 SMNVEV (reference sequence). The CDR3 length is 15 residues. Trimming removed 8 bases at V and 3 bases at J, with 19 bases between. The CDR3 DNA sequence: TGTGCCAGCGGCCCTCGGAAGGGGTTCGAAGAGACCCAGTACTTC. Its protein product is CASGPRKGFEETQYF.

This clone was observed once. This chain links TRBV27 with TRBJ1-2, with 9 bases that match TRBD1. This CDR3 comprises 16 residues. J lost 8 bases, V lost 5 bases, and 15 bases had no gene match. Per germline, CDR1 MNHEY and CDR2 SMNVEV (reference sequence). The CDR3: CASSPPGQGALGGYTF. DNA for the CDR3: TGTGCCAGCAGTCCACCGGGACAGGGAGCATTGGGGGGCTACACCTTC.

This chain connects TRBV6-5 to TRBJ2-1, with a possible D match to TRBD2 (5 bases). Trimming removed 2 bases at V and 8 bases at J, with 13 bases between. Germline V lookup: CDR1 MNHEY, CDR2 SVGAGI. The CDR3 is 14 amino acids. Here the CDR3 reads CASSYGSAFDEQFF. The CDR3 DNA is TGTGCCAGCAGTTACGGGAGTGCGTTCGATGAGCAGTTCTTC.

The CDR3: CASSSRGAYIDEQFF. The CDR3 DNA reads as TGTGCCAGCAGCTCACGGGGGGCGTATATCGATGAGCAGTTCTTC. The chain has TRBV5-6 and TRBJ2-1; a weak D match, TRBD2 (7 bases). The CDR3 length is 15 residues. V was trimmed by 3 bases and J by 8 bases, leaving 18 bases between them. Germline V gene sequence: CDR1 SGHDT, CDR2 YYEEEE.

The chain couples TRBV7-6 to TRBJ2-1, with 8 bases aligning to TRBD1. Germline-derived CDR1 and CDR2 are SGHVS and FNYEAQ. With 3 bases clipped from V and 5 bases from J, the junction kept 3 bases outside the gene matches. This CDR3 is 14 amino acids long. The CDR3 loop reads CASSLNRGDNEQFF. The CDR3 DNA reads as TGTGCCAGCAGCTTGAACAGGGGGGACAATGAGCAGTTCTTC.

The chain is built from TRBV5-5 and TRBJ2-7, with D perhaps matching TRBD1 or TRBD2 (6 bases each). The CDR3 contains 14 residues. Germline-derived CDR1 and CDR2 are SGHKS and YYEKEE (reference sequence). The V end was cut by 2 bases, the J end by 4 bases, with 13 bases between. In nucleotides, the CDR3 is TGTGCCAGCAGCTTTATCCGGGGGCCTTACGAGCAGTACTTC. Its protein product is CASSFIRGPYEQYF.

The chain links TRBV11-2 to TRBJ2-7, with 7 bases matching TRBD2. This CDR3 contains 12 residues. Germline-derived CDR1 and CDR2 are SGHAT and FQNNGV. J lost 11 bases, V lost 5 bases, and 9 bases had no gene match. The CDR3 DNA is TGTGCCAGCAGCGCCCTAGGGAGGGGAAAGTACTTC. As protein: CASSALGRGKYF.

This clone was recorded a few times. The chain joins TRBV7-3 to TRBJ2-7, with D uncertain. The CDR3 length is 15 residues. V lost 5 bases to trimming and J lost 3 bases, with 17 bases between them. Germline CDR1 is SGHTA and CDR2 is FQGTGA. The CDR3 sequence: CASSPSPSQIYEQYF. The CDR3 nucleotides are TGTGCCAGCAGCCCTTCCCCCTCCCAGATCTACGAGCAGTACTTC. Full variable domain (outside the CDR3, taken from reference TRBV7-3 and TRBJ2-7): GAGVSQTPSNKVTEKGKYVELRCDPISGHTALYWYRQSLGQGPEFLIYFQGTGAADDSGLPNDRFFAVRPEGSVSTLKIQRTERGDSAVYLCASSPSPSQIYEQYFGPGTRLTVT.